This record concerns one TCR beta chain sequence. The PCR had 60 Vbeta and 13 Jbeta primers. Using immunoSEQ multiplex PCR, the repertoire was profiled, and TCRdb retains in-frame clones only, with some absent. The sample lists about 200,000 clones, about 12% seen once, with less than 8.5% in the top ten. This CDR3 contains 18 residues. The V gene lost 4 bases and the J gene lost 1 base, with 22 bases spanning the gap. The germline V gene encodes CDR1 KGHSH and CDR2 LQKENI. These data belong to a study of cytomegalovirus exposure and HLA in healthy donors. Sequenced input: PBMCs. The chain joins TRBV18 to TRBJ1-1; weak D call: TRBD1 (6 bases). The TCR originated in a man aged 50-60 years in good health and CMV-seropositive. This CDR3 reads CASSRKLWTVKGNTEAFF. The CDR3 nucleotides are TGTGCCAGCTCACGAAAACTTTGGACAGTGAAGGGGAACACTGAAGCTTTCTTT.